The text below deals with one T cell receptor beta chain. The antigen remains undetermined. Profiling relied on immunoSEQ multiplex PCR, and the TCRdb table lists in-frame clones only, not all of them. This table has about 36,000 clones, 88% appearing once. The data stem from a study of T cell clonotyping in hematopoietic cell transplantation. The CDR3 has 15 amino acids. Germline lookup yields CDR1 SGDLS and CDR2 YYNGEE. Germline trimming cut 0 bases from V and 6 bases from J; bases unmatched to any gene: 5. Study conclusions and caveats: Recipient TCR diversity dropped after transplant; expanded clonotypes rose from day 30 to 180.

The TCR was taken from a woman in her forties in good health. Some clones in this sample may be carry-over from other donors' samples. The sample consisted of peripheral blood mononuclear cells. The J gene is TRBJ2-1, the V gene TRBV9, with 8 positions matching TRBD2. Written as DNA, the CDR3 is TGTGCCAGCAGCGTAGAAACTAGCGGACTCAATGAGCAGTTCTTC. Translation: CASSVETSGLNEQFF.